This T cell receptor (beta chain) appears in the sequencing data of a study of blood T cell repertoires in COVID-19. Study as a whole: Samples of COVID-19 (acute and convalescent) were obtained from the United States, Italy and Spain. Sources were T cells, B-cell-depleted T cells, or PBMCs; the material itself was cDNA or gDNA.

Authors' methods: Counts of nucleated cells, estimated from reference gene primer amplification, were obtained. Sequencing used immunoSEQ multiplex PCR; TCRdb keeps in-frame clones, though not all of them. That table is the source of V, J and clone size, and D and trimming were worked out from the DNA. Found here are 250,000 to 350,000 clones, roughly 87% of them singletons; the top ten hold roughly 2%. The ends were cut back, 5 bases at V and 0 bases at J, with 11 bases in the middle. The germline gives CDR1 SGHTA, CDR2 FQGNSA. The CDR3 runs to 15 residues. The sample consisted of peripheral blood. This receptor was obtained from a woman aged 45-59 years who had recovered from COVID-19. The chain recombines TRBV7-2 with TRBJ1-5; weak D call: TRBD1 (6 bases). CDR3 region: CASSVRDTSNQPQHF. DNA for the CDR3: TGTGCCAGCAGCGTCCGGGACACTAGCAATCAGCCCCAGCATTTT.